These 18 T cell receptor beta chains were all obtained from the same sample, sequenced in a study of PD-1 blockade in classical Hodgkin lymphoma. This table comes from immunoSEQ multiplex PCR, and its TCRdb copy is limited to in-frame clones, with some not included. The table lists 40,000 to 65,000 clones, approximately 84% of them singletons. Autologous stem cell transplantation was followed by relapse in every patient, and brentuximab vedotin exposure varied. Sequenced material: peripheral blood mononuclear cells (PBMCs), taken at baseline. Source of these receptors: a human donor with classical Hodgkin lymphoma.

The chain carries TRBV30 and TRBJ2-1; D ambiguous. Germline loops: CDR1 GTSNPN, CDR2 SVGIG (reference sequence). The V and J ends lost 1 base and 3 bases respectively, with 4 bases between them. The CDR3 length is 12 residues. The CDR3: CAWSEHYNEQFF. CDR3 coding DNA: TGTGCCTGGAGTGAACACTACAATGAGCAGTTCTTC.

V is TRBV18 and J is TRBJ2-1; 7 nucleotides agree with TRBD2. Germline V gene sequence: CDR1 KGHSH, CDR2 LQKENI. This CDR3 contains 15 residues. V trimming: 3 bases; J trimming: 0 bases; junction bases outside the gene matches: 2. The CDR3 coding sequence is TGTGCCAGCTCACCCCAGCGGGACTCCTACAATGAGCAGTTCTTC. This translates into CASSPQRDSYNEQFF.

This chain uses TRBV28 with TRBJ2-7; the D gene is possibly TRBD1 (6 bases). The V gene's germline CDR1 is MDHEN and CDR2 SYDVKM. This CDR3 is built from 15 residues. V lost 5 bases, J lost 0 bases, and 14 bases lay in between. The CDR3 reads CASSEQGVGSYEQYV. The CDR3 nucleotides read TGTGCCAGCAGTGAACAGGGAGTTGGCTCCTACGAGCAGTACGTC.

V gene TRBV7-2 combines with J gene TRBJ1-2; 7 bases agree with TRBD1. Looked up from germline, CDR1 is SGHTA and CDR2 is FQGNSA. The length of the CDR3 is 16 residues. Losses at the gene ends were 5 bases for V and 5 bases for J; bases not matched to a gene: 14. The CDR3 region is CASSPAGTVFFYGYTF. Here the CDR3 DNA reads TGTGCCAGCAGCCCCGCCGGGACAGTCTTTTTTTATGGCTACACCTTC.

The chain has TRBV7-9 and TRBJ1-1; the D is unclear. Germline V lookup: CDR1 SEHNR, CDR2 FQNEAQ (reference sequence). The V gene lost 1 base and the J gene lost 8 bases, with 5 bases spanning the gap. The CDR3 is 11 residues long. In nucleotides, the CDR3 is TGTGCCAGCAGCTTAGTCAGAGAAGCTTTCTTT. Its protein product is CASSLVREAFF.

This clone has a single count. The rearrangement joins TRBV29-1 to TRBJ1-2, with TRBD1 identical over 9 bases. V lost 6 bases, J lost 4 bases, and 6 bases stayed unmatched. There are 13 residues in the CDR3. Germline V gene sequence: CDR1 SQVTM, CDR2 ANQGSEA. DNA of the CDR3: TGCAGCGTCACAGGGGGCGGAGGCTATGGCTACACCTTC. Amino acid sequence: CSVTGGGGYGYTF.

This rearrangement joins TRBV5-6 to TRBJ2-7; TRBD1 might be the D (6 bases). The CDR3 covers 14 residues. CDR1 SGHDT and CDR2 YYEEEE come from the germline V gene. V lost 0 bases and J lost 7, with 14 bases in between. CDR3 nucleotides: TGTGCCAGCAGCTTGGGACAGGACCCTCGGGAGCAGTACGTC. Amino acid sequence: CASSLGQDPREQYV.

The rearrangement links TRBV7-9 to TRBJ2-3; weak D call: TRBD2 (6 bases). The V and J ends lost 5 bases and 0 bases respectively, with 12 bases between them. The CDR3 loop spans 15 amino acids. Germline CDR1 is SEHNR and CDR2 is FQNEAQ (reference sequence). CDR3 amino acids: CASSLEGTSTDTQYF. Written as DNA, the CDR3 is TGTGCCAGCAGCCTAGAGGGGACTAGCACAGATACGCAGTATTTT.

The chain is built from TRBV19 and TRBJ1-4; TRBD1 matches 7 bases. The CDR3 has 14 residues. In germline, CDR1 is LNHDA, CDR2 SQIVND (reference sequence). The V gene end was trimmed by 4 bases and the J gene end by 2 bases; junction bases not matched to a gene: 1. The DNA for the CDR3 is TGTGCCAGTAGTACGACAGGGACTAATGAAAAACTGTTTTTT. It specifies CASSTTGTNEKLFF.

This chain's CDR3 is CASSLINTEAFF. The CDR3 DNA reads TGTGCCAGCAGCTTGATCAACACTGAAGCTTTCTTT. V gene TRBV11-3 combines with J gene TRBJ1-1; D is undetermined. CDR1 and CDR2 from the germline V gene are SGHNT and YENEEA. The CDR3 totals 12 residues. The ends were cut back, 3 bases at V and 2 bases at J, with 4 bases in the middle.

CDR3 coding DNA: TGTGCCAGCAGTCTCATAGTTTTAAATGAGCAGTTCTTC. Encoded protein: CASSLIVLNEQFF. The rearrangement links TRBV28 to TRBJ2-1; no firm D call. The CDR3 sequence is 13 residues long. V gave up 5 bases and J gave up 7 bases, with 12 bases separating them. CDR1 is MDHEN, CDR2 SYDVKM, per germline.

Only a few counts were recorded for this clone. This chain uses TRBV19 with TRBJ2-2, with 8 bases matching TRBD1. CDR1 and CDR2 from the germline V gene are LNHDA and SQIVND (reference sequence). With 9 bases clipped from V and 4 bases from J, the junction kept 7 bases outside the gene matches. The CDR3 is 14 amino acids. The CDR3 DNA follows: TGTGCCAGGTACCAGGGGGCGGGCACCGGGGAGCTGTTTTTT. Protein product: CARYQGAGTGELFF.

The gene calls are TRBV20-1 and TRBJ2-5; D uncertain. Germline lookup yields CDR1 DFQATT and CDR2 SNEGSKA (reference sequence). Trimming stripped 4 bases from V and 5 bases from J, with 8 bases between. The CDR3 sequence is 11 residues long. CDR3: CSANYQETQYF. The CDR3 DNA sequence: TGCAGTGCTAATTATCAGGAGACCCAGTACTTC.

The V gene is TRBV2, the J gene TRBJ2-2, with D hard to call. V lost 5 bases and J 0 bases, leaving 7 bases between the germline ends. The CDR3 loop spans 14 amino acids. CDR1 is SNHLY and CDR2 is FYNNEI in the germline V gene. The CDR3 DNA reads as TGTGCCAGCAGTCGAAGTACGAACACCGGGGAGCTGTTTTTT. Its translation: CASSRSTNTGELFF.

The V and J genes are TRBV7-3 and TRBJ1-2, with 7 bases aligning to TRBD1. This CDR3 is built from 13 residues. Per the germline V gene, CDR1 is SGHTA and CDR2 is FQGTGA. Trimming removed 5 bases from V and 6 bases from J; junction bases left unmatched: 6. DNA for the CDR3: TGTGCCAGCAGCCCACAGGGGCAGGATGGCTACACCTTC. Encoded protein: CASSPQGQDGYTF.

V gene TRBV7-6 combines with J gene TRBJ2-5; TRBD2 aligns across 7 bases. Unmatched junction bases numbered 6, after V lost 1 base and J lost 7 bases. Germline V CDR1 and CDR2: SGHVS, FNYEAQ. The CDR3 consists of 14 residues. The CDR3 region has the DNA TGTGCCAGCAGCTTAGAGACTAGCATCCGGACCCAGTACTTC. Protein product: CASSLETSIRTQYF.

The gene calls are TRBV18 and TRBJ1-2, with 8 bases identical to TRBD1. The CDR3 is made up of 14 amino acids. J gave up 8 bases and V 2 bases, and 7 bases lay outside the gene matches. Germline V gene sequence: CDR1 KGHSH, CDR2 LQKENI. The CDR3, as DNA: TGTGCCAGCTCACCAACCGACAGGGGAGGCGGCTACACCTTC. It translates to CASSPTDRGGGYTF.

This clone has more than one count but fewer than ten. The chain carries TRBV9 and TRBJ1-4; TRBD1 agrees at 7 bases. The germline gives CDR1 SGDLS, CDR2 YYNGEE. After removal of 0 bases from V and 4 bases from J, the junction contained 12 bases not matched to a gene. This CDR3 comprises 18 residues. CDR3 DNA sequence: TGTGCCAGCAGCGTAGGTCCTGTTCCGGGACAGCTTAATGAAAAACTGTTTTTT. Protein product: CASSVGPVPGQLNEKLFF.